This T cell receptor beta chain was sequenced for a study of blood T cell repertoires in COVID-19. Study details: The United States, Italy and Spain supplied acute and convalescent COVID-19 samples.

The V gene end was trimmed by 10 bases and the J gene end by 7 bases; junction bases not matched to a gene: 13. The CDR3 has 14 residues. Germline V gene lookup returns CDR1 MNHNY and CDR2 SVGAGI (reference sequence). Authors' methods: Reference gene primer amplification gave nucleated cell count estimates. Here immunoSEQ multiplex PCR was the method, and the copy in TCRdb shows in-frame clones only, minus some. Clone size and the V and J calls come from that table; the DNA yielded D and trimming. The sample yields about 100,000 clones, 80% seen once. The chain couples TRBV6-6 to TRBJ1-2; 9 bases map to TRBD1. Sequenced: peripheral blood. The sequence was collected from a woman aged 70-85 years with acute or convalescent COVID-19. The CDR3 bases are TGTGCCACCGAACCGGGACAGGGATTTCGTGGCTACACCTTC. It codes for CATEPGQGFRGYTF.